The 25 T cell receptor beta chains listed next were all sequenced from one sample in a study of T cells in tuberculosis (dated by TCRdb to the late 2010s). The receptor library was made with the immunoSEQ multiplex PCR assay. TCRdb holds this immuneACCESS table with in-frame rearrangements only. Some clones are missing; in checked studies, unresolved V genes explain under half, and the rest has no known cause. The sample data list roughly 28,000 clones, and approximately 93% of these were observed just once. In total, the top ten clones hold just under 5% of the sample. Sequencing was done on a sample of PBMCs. Receptors originate from a donor aged 5-35 years with latent tuberculosis or without tuberculosis infection.

The chain has TRBV25-1 and TRBJ2-3, with 8 positions matching TRBD2. The V and J ends lost 5 bases and 1 base, in that order; junction bases with no gene match: 5. The CDR3 runs to 15 residues. The germline V gene encodes CDR1 MGHDK and CDR2 SYGVNS. The chain's CDR3 is CASSSGSFGTDTQYF. The DNA for the CDR3 is TGTGCCAGCAGTAGCGGGAGCTTCGGCACAGATACGCAGTATTTT.

The chain links TRBV19 to TRBJ1-5, with D maybe TRBD1 (6 bases). V gave up 11 bases and J gave up 4 bases, with 15 bases separating them. Germline values: CDR1 LNHDA, CDR2 SQIVND (reference sequence). CDR3 size: 13 residues. CDR3 bases: TGTGCCGGAGGTGGGGGGGCAAATCAGCCCCAGCATTTT. Translating it yields CAGGGGANQPQHF.

This clone was seen a single time. The chain joins TRBV10-1 to TRBJ2-3; 7 bases line up with TRBD1. V shed 6 bases and J 1 base; nucleotides not matched to a gene: 1. The CDR3 runs to 13 residues. The V gene's germline CDR1 is WNHNN and CDR2 SYGVQD (reference sequence). CDR3 coding DNA: TGCGCCAGCAGCACAGGGGGCACAGATACGCAGTATTTT. Translation gives CASSTGGTDTQYF.

This clone occurred a few times. The chain has TRBV7-2 and TRBJ2-3; 8 bases line up with TRBD2. V shed 6 bases, J shed 4 bases, and the junction held 6 bases outside the gene matches. Germline CDR1 reads SGHTA; CDR2 reads FQGNSA. The CDR3 has 14 amino acids. Here the CDR3 DNA reads TGTGCCAGCAGACCCGGGGGGGCAGCAGATACGCAGTATTTT. It translates to CASRPGGAADTQYF.

CDR3 protein: CASSLSSGVGPDTQYF. DNA of the CDR3: TGTGCCAGCAGCTTAAGCAGCGGGGTGGGGCCAGATACGCAGTATTTT. This chain links TRBV11-3 with TRBJ2-3, with 7 bases matching TRBD2. The CDR3 length is 16 residues. CDR1 SGHNT and CDR2 YENEEA come from the germline V gene. J gave up 4 bases and V 2 bases, and 9 bases lay outside the gene matches.

The chain couples TRBV30 to TRBJ1-6, with TRBD1 identical over 8 bases. The trim removed 1 base at V and 4 bases at J, leaving 0 bases unmatched. CDR1 is GTSNPN and CDR2 is SVGIG in the germline V gene (reference sequence). The CDR3 is 14 amino acids. The CDR3 loop is CAWSGQGYNSPLHF. As DNA, the CDR3 is TGTGCCTGGAGTGGACAGGGGTATAATTCACCCCTCCACTTT.

There are a few counts of this clone. V usage is TRBV27 and J usage is TRBJ1-2; 7 nucleotides match TRBD1. The V gene end was trimmed by 0 bases and the J gene end by 8 bases; junction bases not matched to a gene: 6. The CDR3 runs 14 residues. CDR1 and CDR2 from the germline V gene are MNHEY and SMNVEV (reference sequence). The CDR3 here is CASSLSRQGWGYTF. CDR3 sequence (DNA): TGTGCCAGCAGTTTATCAAGACAGGGCTGGGGCTACACCTTC.

The chain recombines TRBV28 with TRBJ1-4; 9 bases agree with TRBD1. The V segment lost 5 bases and the J segment 7 bases; nucleotides outside the gene matches: 11. Germline CDR1 MDHEN, CDR2 SYDVKM. The CDR3 spans 16 residues. CDR3 DNA: TGTGCCAGCAGTGTAAACACAGGGGGCGCTTTTGAAAAACTGTTTTTT. Protein sequence: CASSVNTGGAFEKLFF.

This clone was detected a few times. This CDR3 is CASSTLVPTGELFF. DNA of the CDR3: TGTGCCAGTAGTACACTAGTGCCCACCGGGGAGCTGTTTTTT. V and J are TRBV19 and TRBJ2-2; D is perhaps TRBD2 (5 bases). Germline lookup yields CDR1 LNHDA and CDR2 SQIVND (reference sequence). Trimming pared 4 bases from V and 4 bases from J, leaving 10 bases between. This CDR3 region has 14 residues.

The chain uses TRBV7-2 and TRBJ2-6, with D tentatively TRBD1 (5 bases). Trimming pared 2 bases from V and 0 bases from J, leaving 8 bases between. The CDR3 loop spans 16 amino acids. From germline, CDR1 is SGHTA and CDR2 FQGNSA. CDR3 in amino acids: CASSLQGSSGANVLTF. As DNA, the CDR3 is TGTGCCAGCAGCTTACAGGGATCCTCTGGGGCCAACGTCCTGACTTTC.

A word on this clone: A junction boundary mismatches the germline segment, possibly from a read error. Here the CDR3 reads CASSRPRDRDYYNGQFF. CDR3 DNA: TGCGCCAGCAGTCGGCCCCGGGACAGGGACTATTACAATGGGCAGTTCTTC. The chain recombines TRBV4-1 with TRBJ2-1, with 9 nucleotides matching TRBD1. The V gene's germline CDR1 is MGHRA and CDR2 YSYEKL. This CDR3 contains 17 residues.

V usage is TRBV19 and J usage is TRBJ1-5; possible D gene TRBD1, 6 bases. Trimming removed 9 bases at V and 2 bases at J, with 8 bases between. CDR3 size: 12 residues. Per germline, CDR1 LNHDA and CDR2 SQIVND (reference sequence). CDR3 in amino acids: CASHRGNQPQHF. In DNA form, the CDR3 reads TGTGCCAGCCACAGGGGCAATCAGCCCCAGCATTTT.

V and J are TRBV2 and TRBJ2-5, with D perhaps matching TRBD1 (5 bases). Trimming took off 4 bases at V and 5 bases at J, with 11 bases between the two ends. The length of the CDR3 is 13 residues. CDR1 is SNHLY, CDR2 FYNNEI, per germline. CDR3 in amino acids: CASSVTARETQYF. The CDR3 DNA is TGTGCCAGCAGTGTGACAGCTAGGGAGACCCAGTACTTC.

This chain joins TRBV27 and TRBJ2-5, with 13 bases matching TRBD2. The CDR3 has 17 amino acids. Germline V lookup: CDR1 MNHEY, CDR2 SMNVEV (reference sequence). V shed 5 bases, J shed 2 bases, and the junction held 8 bases outside the gene matches. This CDR3 is CASSPLPGLAGQETQYF. The CDR3 region has the DNA TGTGCCAGCAGTCCGCTACCGGGACTAGCGGGGCAAGAGACCCAGTACTTC.

The gene calls are TRBV2 and TRBJ1-3; weak D call: TRBD1 (5 bases). The CDR3 totals 15 residues. CDR1 SNHLY and CDR2 FYNNEI come from the germline V gene. V lost 10 bases, J lost 7 bases, and 23 bases lay in between. DNA for the CDR3: TGTGCCAACACCAACTCTGGGGGGGGGACCAACACCATATATTTT. It is translated as CANTNSGGGTNTIYF.

The V and J genes are TRBV2 and TRBJ2-3; D possibly corresponds to TRBD1 (6 bases). The CDR3 length is 11 residues. The germline CDR1 and CDR2 sequences are SNHLY and FYNNEI. The V gene lost 6 bases and the J gene lost 5 bases, with 6 bases spanning the gap. CDR3 residues: CASRQGDTQYF. In DNA form, the CDR3 reads TGTGCCAGCAGACAGGGAGATACGCAGTATTTT.

The chain employs TRBV6-5 and TRBJ2-7, with D perhaps TRBD2 (5 bases). The CDR3 sequence is 13 residues long. Trimming took 2 bases from V and 4 from J, leaving 9 bases between them. Germline CDR1 is MNHEY and CDR2 is SVGAGI. CDR3 sequence reads: CASSYRRGYEQYF. CDR3 bases: TGTGCCAGCAGTTACAGGAGAGGGTACGAGCAGTACTTC.

The chain couples TRBV5-4 to TRBJ2-3; TRBD2 is a possible D gene (6 bases). Germline CDR1 and CDR2: SGHNT and YYREEE (reference sequence). Trimming stripped 1 base from V and 7 bases from J, with 22 bases between. The CDR3 is 17 residues long. The CDR3 loop reads CASSLPAFLGLLNTQYF. The CDR3 nucleotides are TGTGCCAGCAGCTTGCCGGCGTTTCTGGGACTTCTTAATACGCAGTATTTT. The full variable domain, with the rest looked up from reference TRBV5-4 and TRBJ2-3, is ETGVTQSPTHLIKTRGQQVTLRCSSQSGHNTVSWYQQALGQGPQFIFQYYREEENGRGNFPPRFSGLQFPNYSSELNVNALELDDSALYLCASSLPAFLGLLNTQYFGPGTRLTVL.

The chain combines TRBV6-5 with TRBJ2-7; the match to TRBD2 covers 8 bases. After removal of 0 bases from V and 3 bases from J, the junction contained 7 bases not matched to a gene. CDR3 length: 16 residues. Germline V gene sequence: CDR1 MNHEY, CDR2 SVGAGI. CDR3 nucleotide sequence: TGTGCCAGCAGTTACTCAGATCCGGCGGGGGGCTACGAGCAGTACTTC. Protein: CASSYSDPAGGYEQYF.

J is TRBJ1-2 and V is TRBV4-3, with D possibly matching TRBD1 (5 bases). The CDR3 covers 16 residues. The germline CDR1 and CDR2 sequences are LGHNA and YSLEER. V was clipped by 0 bases and J by 4 bases, with 15 bases between them. In nucleotides, the CDR3 is TGCGCCAGCAGCCAAGATTTCGGGGGGTGGTTCTATGGCTACACCTTC. It translates to CASSQDFGGWFYGYTF.

This clone was seen a single time. This chain joins TRBV6-5 and TRBJ1-1; D might be TRBD1 (5 bases). V lost 10 bases to trimming and J lost 1 base, with 10 bases between them. Germline V CDR1 and CDR2: MNHEY, SVGAGI. This CDR3 contains 12 residues. The CDR3 here is CATNDRNTEAFF. The CDR3 bases are TGTGCCACTAATGACAGGAACACTGAAGCTTTCTTT.

This rearrangement joins TRBV15 to TRBJ2-5, with 7 bases identical to TRBD1. The CDR3 sequence is 14 residues long. CDR1 is LNHNV and CDR2 is YYDKDF in the germline V gene (reference sequence). Losses at the gene ends were 7 bases for V and 3 bases for J; bases not matched to a gene: 8. CDR3: CATKETGTKETQYF. The CDR3 bases are TGTGCCACCAAAGAGACAGGGACCAAAGAGACCCAGTACTTC.

V usage is TRBV5-1 and J usage is TRBJ2-3; D call uncertain. Germline V CDR1 and CDR2: SGHRS, YFSETQ. This CDR3 has 12 residues. V lost 4 bases, J lost 4 bases, and 7 bases lay in between. CDR3 region: CASSVHADTQYF. In DNA form, the CDR3 reads TGCGCCAGCAGCGTACATGCAGATACGCAGTATTTT. The variable domain in full, with the rest retrieved from reference TRBV5-1 and TRBJ2-3, is KAGVTQTPRYLIKTRGQQVTLSCSPISGHRSVSWYQQTPGQGLQFLFEYFSETQRNKGNFPGRFSGRQFSNSRSEMNVSTLELGDSALYLCASSVHADTQYFGPGTRLTVL.

This chain joins TRBV9 and TRBJ1-6; 8 bases align to TRBD1. The CDR3 loop spans 15 amino acids. J was trimmed by 6 bases and V by 2 bases; bases with no gene match: 4. The germline V gene has CDR1 SGDLS and CDR2 YYNGEE. Here the CDR3 reads CASSVNGQGNSPLHF. The CDR3 DNA reads as TGTGCCAGCAGCGTTAACGGACAGGGTAATTCACCCCTCCACTTT.

This chain links TRBV4-1 with TRBJ1-4; D is uncertain. Germline V gene sequence: CDR1 MGHRA, CDR2 YSYEKL. This CDR3 contains 12 residues. Trimming stripped 3 bases from V and 8 bases from J, with 7 bases between. This CDR3 reads CASSQAGEKLFF. The CDR3 DNA follows: TGCGCCAGCAGCCAGGCGGGGGAAAAACTGTTTTTT.